The clone carrying this T cell receptor (beta chain) was counted a few times. Its specificity is not known. With each sample, at least 5.5 micrograms of total RNA were extracted. Using a J-beta primer mix together with a sample-barcoded 5' primer, a second PCR was run for roughly 6 to 11 cycles. TCRdb re-derived calls from the 5' RACE reads in MiXCR, one entry per CDR3 protein. Of around 1,500,000 distinct CDR3 sequences listed, 28% are singletons. This sample stems from a study of blood T cells in healthy people across ages. Study-wide points: There were more naive CD4+ cells and higher diversity in long-lived donors than in aged donors.

The clonotype comes from a woman aged 25 to 39 in good health. Sequencing used blood.

This CDR3 is CASSSPVGQLHNEQFF. The DNA for the CDR3 is TGTGCCAGCAGCTCCCCGGTGGGACAGTTACACAATGAGCAGTTCTTC. The V and J genes are TRBV7-9 and TRBJ2-1; 7 bases map to TRBD1. This CDR3 is built from 16 residues. V shed 4 bases and J 5 bases; nucleotides not matched to a gene: 11. Germline-derived CDR1 and CDR2 are SEHNR and FQNEAQ (reference sequence).